What follows is one T cell receptor (beta chain) and its context. The data derive from a study of blood T cell repertoires in COVID-19. For the study at large: The United States, Italy and Spain were the sources of the acute and convalescent COVID-19 samples. T cells, B-cell-depleted T cells, or PBMCs provided the cDNA or gDNA that served as material.

From germline, CDR1 is LGHDT and CDR2 YNNKEL (reference sequence). CDR3 size: 14 residues. V dropped 5 bases and J dropped 7 bases, with 12 bases sitting between them. In the study's own analysis: For nucleated cells, counts were estimated from reference gene primer amplification. The protocol was immunoSEQ multiplex PCR, while the TCRdb copy is restricted to in-frame clones and leaves out a portion. That table supplies the V and J calls and clone size; D and trimming were determined from the DNA. This sample has about 170,000 clones, with 65% to 85% found just once. This receptor was obtained from a woman aged 55-75 years with acute or convalescent COVID-19. Material for sequencing was peripheral blood. The chain is built from TRBV3-1 (or the pseudogene TRBV3-2) and TRBJ1-6; D unresolved. In nucleotides, the CDR3 is TGTGCCAGCAGCGGTGGACTAACGAATTCACCCCTCCACTTT. Protein sequence: CASSGGLTNSPLHF.